This T cell receptor (beta chain) was captured in a study of blood T cell repertoires in COVID-19. Study-wide background: Whether acute or convalescent, the COVID-19 samples came from the United States, Italy and Spain. Sources were T cells, B-cell-depleted T cells, or PBMCs; the material itself was cDNA or gDNA.

Per the original methods: The authors estimated nucleated cell counts from reference gene primer amplification. TCRdb keeps only in-frame clones here, not all; method: immunoSEQ multiplex PCR. V and J calls plus clone size are reproduced from that table; the DNA served to infer D and trimming. The table records about 72,000 clones, around 80% of them present only once. The germline V gene has CDR1 MNHNY and CDR2 SVGAGI (reference sequence). This CDR3 contains 16 residues. V shed 2 bases, J shed 8 bases, and the junction held 10 bases outside the gene matches. The source of this sequence is a human donor in a cohort sampled during active COVID-19. The J gene is TRBJ1-3, the V gene TRBV6-6, with TRBD1 identical over 9 bases. The material sequenced was peripheral blood. The CDR3 loop is CASSYMGQGFSDTIYF. The CDR3, as DNA: TGTGCCAGCAGTTACATGGGACAGGGATTCTCGGACACCATATATTTT.